A selection of T cell receptor beta chains follows, all from one sample in a study of cytomegalovirus exposure and HLA in healthy donors. Only in-frame clones appear in the TCRdb table, and some are missing; sequencing was by immunoSEQ multiplex PCR. The sample lists 110,000 to 150,000 clones; more than 80% were seen once. The material sequenced was PBMCs. These receptors were obtained from a woman aged 40 to 55 in good health and CMV-seropositive. CDR3s include the opening cysteine and the closing phenylalanine or tryptophan. D genes are given only for firm matches. Rows give clone size only sometimes, using once, few, many, or a class for an expanded clone.

abundance,d_gene,j_gene,v_gene,CDR3nt,CDR3aa
-,TRBD2,TRBJ2-5,TRBV30,TGTGCCTGGAGTCGCGGGGAGGGGACCCAGTACTTC,CAWSRGEGTQYF
-,TRBD1,TRBJ1-2,TRBV27,TGTGCCAGCCGCTTTCGGGGACAGGGGGGACATGGCTACACCTTC,CASRFRGQGGHGYTF
-,TRBD1,TRBJ1-5,TRBV28,TGTGCCATCGCGGACAGGGACAATCAGCCCCAGCATTTT,CAIADRDNQPQHF
-,-,TRBJ1-1,TRBV18,TGTGCCAGCTCATATACAGGGTTTGGTGACACTGAAGCTTTCTTT,CASSYTGFGDTEAFF
-,-,TRBJ1-1,TRBV21-1,TGTGCCAGCAGCCCGAAGTGGGACAGGGGGCTAACTGAAGCTTTCTTT,CASSPKWDRGLTEAFF
-,TRBD1,TRBJ2-6,TRBV27,TGTGCCAGCAGTTCCCGGGACAGGCTTAACGTCCTGACTTTC,CASSSRDRLNVLTF
few,-,TRBJ2-2,TRBV6-4,TGTGCCAGCAGTGCTAGTGGGACCGGGGAGCTGTTTTTT,CASSASGTGELFF
-,-,TRBJ1-2,TRBV4-3,TGCGCCAGCAGCCAAGATAATGGGGCAGGTAACTATGGCTACACCTTC,CASSQDNGAGNYGYTF
-,TRBD2,TRBJ2-7,TRBV7-8,TGTGCCAGCAGCGCGGGGACTAGCGGGGGGCCCCCCTACGAGCAGTACTTC,CASSAGTSGGPPYEQYF
-,TRBD2,TRBJ2-7,TRBV7-9,TGTGCCAGCAGCTCGTGGGGGGGAATTGGGTACGAGCAGTACTTC,CASSSWGGIGYEQYF
-,-,TRBJ1-5,TRBV27,TGTGCCAGCAGTTTAGGCGACAGTATTGCGCCCCAGCATTTT,CASSLGDSIAPQHF